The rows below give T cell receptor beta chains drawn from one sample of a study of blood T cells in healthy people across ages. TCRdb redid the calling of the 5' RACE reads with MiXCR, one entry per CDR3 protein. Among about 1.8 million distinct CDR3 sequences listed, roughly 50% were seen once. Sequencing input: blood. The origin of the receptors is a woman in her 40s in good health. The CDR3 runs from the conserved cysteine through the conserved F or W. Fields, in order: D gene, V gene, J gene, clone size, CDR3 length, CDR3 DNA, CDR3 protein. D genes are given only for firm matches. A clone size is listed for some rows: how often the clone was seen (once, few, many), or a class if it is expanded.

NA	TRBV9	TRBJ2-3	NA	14	TGTGCCAGCAGCACAGGGTTCCACACAGATACGCAGTATTTT	CASSTGFHTDTQYF
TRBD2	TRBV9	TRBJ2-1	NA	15	TGTGCCAGCAGCGCCCCCGGGGGGGCCGGCAATGAGCAGTTCTTC	CASSAPGGAGNEQFF
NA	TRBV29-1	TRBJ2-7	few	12	TGCAGCGCCGGACCGGGGCCCTACGAGCAGTACTTC	CSAGPGPYEQYF
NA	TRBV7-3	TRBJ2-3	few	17	TGTGCCAGCAGCCCACAGGTCACGGGGGGACACACAGATACGCAGTATTTT	CASSPQVTGGHTDTQYF
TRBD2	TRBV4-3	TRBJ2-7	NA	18	TGCGCCAGCAGCCAATTTTTGGCTAGCGGGGCCCTACTGGACGAGCAGTACTTC	CASSQFLASGALLDEQYF
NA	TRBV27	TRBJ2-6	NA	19	TGTGCCAGCAGTTCCCCCTCCACTGGCGGCCTCTCTGGGGCCAACGTCCTGACTTTC	CASSSPSTGGLSGANVLTF
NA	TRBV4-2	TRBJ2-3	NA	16	TGTGCCAGCAATATCTATGGCGGTGGAAGCACAGATACGCAGTATTTT	CASNIYGGGSTDTQYF
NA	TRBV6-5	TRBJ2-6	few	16	TGTGCCAGCAGCCGGGACGTCAGCTCTGGGGCCAACGTCCTGACTTTC	CASSRDVSSGANVLTF
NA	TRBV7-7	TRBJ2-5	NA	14	TGTGCTAGCAGCTCAAACTATGGGTCAGAGACCCAGTACTTC	CASSSNYGSETQYF
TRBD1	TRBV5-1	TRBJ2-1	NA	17	TGCGCCAGCAGCTCACCTCTAGACAGGGAAGGAAAGAATGAGCAGTTCTTC	CASSSPLDREGKNEQFF
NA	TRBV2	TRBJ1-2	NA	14	TGTGCCAGCAGTGAGGGGCAGATCTTCTCTGGCTACACCTTC	CASSEGQIFSGYTF
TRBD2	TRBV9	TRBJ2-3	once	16	TGTGCCAGCAGCGTAGGAACGCGGGGGGCAATAGATACGCAGTATTTT	CASSVGTRGAIDTQYF
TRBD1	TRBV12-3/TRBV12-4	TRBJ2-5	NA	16	TGTGCCAGCAGTTTATCCTGGGGACAGGGCGAAGAGACCCAGTACTTC	CASSLSWGQGEETQYF
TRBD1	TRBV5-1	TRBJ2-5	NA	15	TGCGCCAGCAGCTTGGTGGGACAGCTACAAGAGACCCAGTACTTC	CASSLVGQLQETQYF
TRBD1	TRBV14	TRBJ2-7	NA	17	TGTGTCAGCAGCCAACAGGCCGGGACAGGGGATTTCTACGAGCAGTACTTC	CVSSQQAGTGDFYEQYF
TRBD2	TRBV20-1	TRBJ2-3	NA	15	TGCAGTGCTAGAGTCCCCAAGGGAGGGCAACAGCCCCAGTATTTT	CSARVPKGGQQPQYF
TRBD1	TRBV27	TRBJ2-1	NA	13	TGTGCCAGCACGAGGGACAGCGTTAAAGAGCAGTTCTTC	CASTRDSVKEQFF
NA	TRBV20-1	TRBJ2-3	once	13	TGCAGTGCTAGGAGGGACCCCACAGATGGGCAGTATTTT	CSARRDPTDGQYF
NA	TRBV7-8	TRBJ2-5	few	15	TGTGCCACCCAGGTTCGACAGGCCTTTACATTAACCCAGTACTTC	CATQVRQAFTLTQYF
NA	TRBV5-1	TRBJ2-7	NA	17	TGCGCCAGCAGCTTCGACCCGAGACGACGGCTTTCCTACGAGCAGTACTTC	CASSFDPRRRLSYEQYF
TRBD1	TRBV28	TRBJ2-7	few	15	TGTGCCAGCAGTTTCCCGGACAGGGGAAGGAACGAGCAGTACTTC	CASSFPDRGRNEQYF
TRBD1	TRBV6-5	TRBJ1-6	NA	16	TGTGCCAGCAGTTCCCCCCCGACAGGGGGCACGGCACCCCTCCACTTT	CASSSPPTGGTAPLHF
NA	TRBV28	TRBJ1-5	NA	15	TGTGCCAGCATCAGGACCAAATCCGTCAATCAGCCCCAGCATTTT	CASIRTKSVNQPQHF
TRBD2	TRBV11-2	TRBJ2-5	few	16	TGTGCCAGCAGCTTAGAACTAGCGGGGGAACAAGAGACCCAGTACTTC	CASSLELAGEQETQYF
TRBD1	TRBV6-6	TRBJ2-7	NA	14	TGTGCCACCACGGGGACAGTTAACTCCTACGAGCAGTACTTC	CATTGTVNSYEQYF